Listed here is a single T cell receptor (beta chain). The sample comes from a study of blood T cell repertoires in COVID-19. Whole-study context: T cells, B-cell-depleted T cells, or PBMCs provided the cDNA or gDNA that served as material.

Sequencing used immunoSEQ multiplex PCR; TCRdb keeps in-frame clones, though not all of them. This sample yields 150,000 to 200,000 clones, of which roughly 80% are seen a single time; 1.5% belongs to the top ten. The TCR originated in a human donor in a cohort sampled during active COVID-19. What was sequenced was peripheral blood.

The CDR3 DNA sequence: TGTGCCAGCTCATCTCGACAGGGGAACACTGAAGCTTTCTTT. This gives the protein CASSSRQGNTEAFF. The rearrangement uses TRBV18 and TRBJ1-1; 7 nucleotides align to TRBD1. The V gene's germline CDR1 is KGHSH and CDR2 LQKENI. The CDR3 spans 14 residues. J was trimmed by 1 base and V by 5 bases; bases with no gene match: 4.